The clone carrying this T cell receptor (beta chain) was seen at least ten times. Follow-up blood was drawn about 14 weeks, roughly three months, after antiretroviral therapy began. No cell fractionation was done, so the repertoire covers all unsorted peripheral blood T cells. Peripheral blood, 2 to 3 ml, was drawn for RNA extraction. CDR3 length equals 15 residues. CDR1 is MNHEY, CDR2 SVGAGI, per germline. Between the trimmed V and J ends, which lost 0 bases and 10 bases, there was a span of 18 bases. The data originate from a study of HIV-infected patients and healthy controls. cDNA was made from about 500 ng RNA using alpha and beta constant primers. Separate chain-specific third strand synthesis with multiplexing indices produced the alpha and beta libraries. TCRdb re-analysed the 5' RACE reads in MiXCR, keeping a single row per CDR3 protein. The repertoire holds approximately 15,000 distinct CDR3 sequences, with around 12% as singletons.

The clonotype originates from an adult with HIV infection. The donor label of this sample is uncertain. This chain joins TRBV6-5 and TRBJ1-1; D is undetermined. The specimen was blood, collected during antiretroviral therapy. The CDR3 DNA reads TGTGCCAGCAGTTACTCATCCGGTACGCGGGATGCAGCTTTCTTT. Translated, it gives CASSYSSGTRDAAFF.